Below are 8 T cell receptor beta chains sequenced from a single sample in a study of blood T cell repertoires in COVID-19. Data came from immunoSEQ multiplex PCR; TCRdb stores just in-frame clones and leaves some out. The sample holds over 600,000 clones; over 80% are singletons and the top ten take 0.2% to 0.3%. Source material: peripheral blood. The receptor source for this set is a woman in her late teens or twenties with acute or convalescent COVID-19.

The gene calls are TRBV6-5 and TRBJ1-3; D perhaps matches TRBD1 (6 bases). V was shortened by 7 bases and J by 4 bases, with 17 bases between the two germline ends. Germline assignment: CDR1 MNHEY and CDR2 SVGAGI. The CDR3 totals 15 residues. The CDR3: CASNLGGPGGNTIYF. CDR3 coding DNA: TGTGCCAGCAACCTCGGGGGGCCGGGGGGAAACACCATATATTTT.

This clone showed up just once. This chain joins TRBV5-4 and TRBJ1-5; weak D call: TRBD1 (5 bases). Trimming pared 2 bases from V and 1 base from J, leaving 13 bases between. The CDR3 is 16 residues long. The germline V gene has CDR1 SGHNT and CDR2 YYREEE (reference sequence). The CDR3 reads CASSFAPGLSNQPQHF. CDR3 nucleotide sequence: TGTGCCAGCAGCTTTGCCCCGGGACTGAGCAATCAGCCCCAGCATTTT.

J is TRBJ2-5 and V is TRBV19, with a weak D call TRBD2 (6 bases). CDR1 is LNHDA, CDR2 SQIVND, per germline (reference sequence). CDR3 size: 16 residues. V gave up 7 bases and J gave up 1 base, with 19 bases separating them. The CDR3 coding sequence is TGTGCCAGTAAGCCGGCGGGGAGCTCTCCCCAAGAGACCCAGTACTTC. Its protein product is CASKPAGSSPQETQYF.

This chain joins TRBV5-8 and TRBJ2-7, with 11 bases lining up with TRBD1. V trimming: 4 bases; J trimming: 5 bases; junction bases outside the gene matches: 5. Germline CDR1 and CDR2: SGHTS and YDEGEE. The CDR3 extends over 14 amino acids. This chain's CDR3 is CASSTWTGGHEQYF. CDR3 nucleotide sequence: TGTGCCAGCAGCACCTGGACAGGGGGCCACGAGCAGTACTTC.

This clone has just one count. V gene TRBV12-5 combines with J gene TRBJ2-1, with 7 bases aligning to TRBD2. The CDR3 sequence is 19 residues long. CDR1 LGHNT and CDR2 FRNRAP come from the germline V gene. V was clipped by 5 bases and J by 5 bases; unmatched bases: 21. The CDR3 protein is CASGLLVTSMGGLNNEQFF. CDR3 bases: TGTGCTAGTGGTCTCTTGGTAACTTCTATGGGGGGGTTAAACAATGAGCAGTTCTTC. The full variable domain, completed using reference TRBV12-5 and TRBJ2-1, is DARVTQTPRHKVTEMGQEVTMRCQPILGHNTVFWYRQTMMQGLELLAYFRNRAPLDDSGMPKDRFSAEMPDATLATLKIQPSEPRDSAVYFCASGLLVTSMGGLNNEQFFGPGTRLTVL.

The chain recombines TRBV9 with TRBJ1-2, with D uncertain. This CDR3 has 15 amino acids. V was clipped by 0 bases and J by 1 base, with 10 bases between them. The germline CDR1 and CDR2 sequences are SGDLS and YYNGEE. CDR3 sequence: CASSVVREDNYGYTF. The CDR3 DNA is TGTGCCAGCAGCGTAGTACGGGAGGATAACTATGGCTACACCTTC. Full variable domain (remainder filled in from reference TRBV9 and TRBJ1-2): DSGVTQTPKHLITATGQRVTLRCSPRSGDLSVYWYQQSLDQGLQFLIQYYNGEERAKGNILERFSAQQFPDLHSELNLSSLELGDSALYFCASSVVREDNYGYTFGSGTRLTVV.

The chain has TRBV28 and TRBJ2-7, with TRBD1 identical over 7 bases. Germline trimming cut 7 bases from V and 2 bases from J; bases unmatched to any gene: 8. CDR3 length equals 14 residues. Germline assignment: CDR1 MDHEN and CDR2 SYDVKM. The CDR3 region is CASKGTGVTYEQYF. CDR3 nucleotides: TGTGCCAGCAAGGGAACAGGGGTAACCTACGAGCAGTACTTC.

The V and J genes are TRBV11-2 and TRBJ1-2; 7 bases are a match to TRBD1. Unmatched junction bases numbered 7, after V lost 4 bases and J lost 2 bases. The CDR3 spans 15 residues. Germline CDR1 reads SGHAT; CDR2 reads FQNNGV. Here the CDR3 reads CASSSPRDSNYGYTF. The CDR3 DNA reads TGTGCCAGCAGCTCCCCCCGGGACAGCAACTATGGCTACACCTTC.